Described below is a single T cell receptor beta chain sequence and its context. The antigen is undetermined. At a deep level, the assay was run. Data came from immunoSEQ multiplex PCR; TCRdb stores just in-frame clones and leaves some out. This table holds some 2 million clones, over 85% found once. Subsets obtained from CD4+ cells comprised CD45RA+ naive and CD45RA-negative memory cells. V lost 0 bases, J lost 7 bases, and 18 bases lay in between. The CDR3 is made up of 16 amino acids. In germline, CDR1 is SNHLY, CDR2 FYNNEI. This sample is part of a study of shared clonotypes between healthy human individuals. As for the study in general: CD4 naive and memory got three plates each, CD8 naive two, CD8 memory one.

Broader study findings: The study found roughly 5.3% of naive CD4 clonotypes shared across several donors.

This clonotype was obtained from a man aged 18 to 30 in good health. The sequenced sample consisted of naive CD4+ T cells sorted from blood. The subset here: CD45RA+ positively selected. The chain joins TRBV2 to TRBJ1-2, with D tentatively TRBD1 (6 bases). DNA for the CDR3: TGTGCCAGCAGTGAAGCGCTTTCTGGGGGCGGGAGTGGCTACACCTTC. It translates to CASSEALSGGGSGYTF.